This TCR beta chain was recorded in a study of T cell responses to AZD1222 COVID-19 vaccine. Some second doses came at about 4 weeks and others at about 12 weeks; these were pooled. Measured with immunoSEQ multiplex PCR; TCRdb has only the in-frame clones, and not every one. This sample yields about 100,000 clones, of which around 90% are seen a single time; less than 2.5% belongs to the top ten. Details on this clone: Its antigen is not identified.

The CDR3 extends over 17 amino acids. V shed 8 bases and J 2 bases; nucleotides not matched to a gene: 11. Germline CDR1 is MNHEY and CDR2 is SMNVEV (reference sequence). The study's findings and limits: Possibly, clonal diversity was underestimated; donors were largely white British and included more females. Epitopes outside B.1.351 and B.1.1.7 mutated regions reportedly drew nearly half of spike TCRs.

V gene TRBV27 combines with J gene TRBJ2-2; 10 bases are a match to TRBD2. Sample: peripheral blood, taken 28 days after the second AZD1222 dose. The receptor was derived from an adult who received the AZD1222 COVID-19 vaccine. Here the CDR3 reads CASFKRASGGNTGELFF. The CDR3 DNA sequence: TGTGCCAGCTTTAAGAGGGCTAGCGGGGGAAACACCGGGGAGCTGTTTTTT.